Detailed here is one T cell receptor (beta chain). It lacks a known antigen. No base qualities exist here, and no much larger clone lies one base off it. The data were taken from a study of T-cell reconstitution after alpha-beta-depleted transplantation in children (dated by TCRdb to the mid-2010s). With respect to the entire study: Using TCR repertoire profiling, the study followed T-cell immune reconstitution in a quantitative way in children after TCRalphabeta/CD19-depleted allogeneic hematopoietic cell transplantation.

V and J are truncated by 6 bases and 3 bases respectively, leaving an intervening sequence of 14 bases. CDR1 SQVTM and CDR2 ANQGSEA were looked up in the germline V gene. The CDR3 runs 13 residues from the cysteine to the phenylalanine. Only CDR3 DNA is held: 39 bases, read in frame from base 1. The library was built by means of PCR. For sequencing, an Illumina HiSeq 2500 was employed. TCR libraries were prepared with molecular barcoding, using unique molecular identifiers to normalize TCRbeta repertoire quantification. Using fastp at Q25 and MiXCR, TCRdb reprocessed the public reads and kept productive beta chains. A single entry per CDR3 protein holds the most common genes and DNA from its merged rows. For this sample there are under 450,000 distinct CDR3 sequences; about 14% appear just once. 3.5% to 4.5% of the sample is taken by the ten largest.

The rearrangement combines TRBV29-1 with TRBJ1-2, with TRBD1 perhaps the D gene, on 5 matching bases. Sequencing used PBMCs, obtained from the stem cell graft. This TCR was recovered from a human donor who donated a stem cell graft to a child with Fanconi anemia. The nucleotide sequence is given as TGCAGCGTAGGAACGGGACCTTACTATGGCTACACCTTC. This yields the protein CSVGTGPYYGYTF.